These 25 T cell receptor beta chains originate from one sample sequenced in a study of CD8+ T cells in alopecia areata. Isolated RNA was reverse transcribed into cDNA used as the sequencing template. Clones were sequenced by immunoSEQ multiplex PCR, and TCRdb holds only the in-frame ones, with some missing. In the table there are over 250,000 clones, 60% of which are singletons. Indicated treatment: oral pan-JAK inhibitor, 5-10 mg twice daily. The sample here was CD4+ T cells sorted from blood, taken around week 52, from a patient treated with tofacitinib. The receptors come from a human donor with alopecia areata.

V usage is TRBV29-1 and J usage is TRBJ2-2; possible D gene TRBD1, 6 bases. Looked up from germline, CDR1 is SQVTM and CDR2 is ANQGSEA. The V and J ends lost 6 bases and 5 bases respectively, with 19 bases between them. CDR3 size: 15 residues. As DNA, the CDR3 is TGCAGCGTGAGGGACACTAGTAGGAGGACCGGGGAGCTGTTTTTT. Translating gives CSVRDTSRRTGELFF.

Of note for this clone: This CDR3 is also generated by other DNA sequences in the sample. This sequence joins TRBV29-1 and TRBJ1-5; D is possibly TRBD1 (6 bases). With 4 bases removed from V and 4 bases from J, the gap between germline ends came to 8 bases. CDR3 length: 12 residues. Germline V gene sequence: CDR1 SQVTM, CDR2 ANQGSEA. In DNA form, the CDR3 reads TGCAGCGTTGGGCAGGGGAATCAGCCCCAGCATTTT. The encoded protein is CSVGQGNQPQHF.

V usage is TRBV29-1 and J usage is TRBJ2-3; 14 positions agree with TRBD2. The CDR3 loop spans 16 amino acids. The junction had 8 bases not matched to a gene; V was cut back by 6 bases and J by 3 bases. Germline V lookup: CDR1 SQVTM, CDR2 ANQGSEA. The CDR3 region has the DNA TGCAGCGTCTCCGGGACTAGCGGGGGCGGAACAGATACGCAGTATTTT. This translates into CSVSGTSGGGTDTQYF.

This chain connects TRBV5-4 to TRBJ2-3, with 8 nucleotides matching TRBD1. The V gene end was trimmed by 0 bases and the J gene end by 3 bases; junction bases not matched to a gene: 6. CDR1 is SGHNT and CDR2 is YYREEE in the germline V gene (reference sequence). The CDR3 sequence is 16 residues long. CDR3: CASSLGTGQGTDTQYF. CDR3 DNA sequence: TGTGCCAGCAGCTTGGGGACCGGACAGGGTACAGATACGCAGTATTTT.

This sequence joins TRBV29-1 and TRBJ1-2; TRBD1 might be the D (6 bases). Germline V lookup: CDR1 SQVTM, CDR2 ANQGSEA. V was cut by 6 bases and J by 3 bases, with 17 bases left in between. This CDR3 has 14 amino acids. The CDR3 nucleotides read TGCAGCGTCAATAACGTAGGGGGTGACTATGGCTACACCTTC. The encoded protein is CSVNNVGGDYGYTF.

This chain joins TRBV11-2 and TRBJ2-3; 8 nucleotides align to TRBD2. The J segment lost 2 bases and the V segment lost 5 bases, leaving 9 bases of the junction unmatched. Germline-derived CDR1 and CDR2 are SGHAT and FQNNGV. The CDR3 runs 16 residues. CDR3 loop: CASSPPRGGPTDTQYF. The CDR3 nucleotides read TGTGCCAGCAGCCCCCCCCGGGGGGGTCCCACAGATACGCAGTATTTT. The full variable domain, in which reference TRBV11-2 and TRBJ2-3 provide the parts outside the CDR3, is EAGVAQSPRYKIIEKRQSVAFWCNPISGHATLYWYQQILGQGPKLLIQFQNNGVVDDSQLPKDRFSAERLKGVDSTLKIQPAKLEDSAVYLCASSPPRGGPTDTQYFGPGTRLTVL.

The chain is built from TRBV9 and TRBJ2-5, with D perhaps TRBD1 or TRBD2 (5 bases each). Deletions cut 0 bases from V and 4 bases from J, with 13 bases between. The CDR3 has 15 residues. CDR1 and CDR2 from the germline V gene are SGDLS and YYNGEE. DNA for the CDR3: TGTGCCAGCAGCGTAGAAGGCAGGGCGGGAGAGACCCAGTACTTC. It yields the protein CASSVEGRAGETQYF.

The chain uses TRBV30 and TRBJ2-5, with TRBD2 as a possible D gene (6 bases). The V gene's germline CDR1 is GTSNPN and CDR2 SVGIG (reference sequence). Trimming removed 4 bases at V and 5 bases at J, with 8 bases between. CDR3 length: 11 amino acids. The DNA of the CDR3 is TGTGCCTGGATGGCGGGGGAGACCCAGTACTTC. Its protein is CAWMAGETQYF.

The V and J genes are TRBV6-5 and TRBJ2-5, with D perhaps matching TRBD1 (5 bases). V gave up 2 bases and J gave up 1 base, with 14 bases separating them. The CDR3 runs 16 residues. Germline-derived CDR1 and CDR2 are MNHEY and SVGAGI. The CDR3 region has the DNA TGTGCCAGCAGTTACGGATCGGGCAGGGCCCAAGAGACCCAGTACTTC. It translates to CASSYGSGRAQETQYF.

The chain recombines TRBV30 with TRBJ2-6, with TRBD1 as a possible D gene (5 bases). CDR3 length: 19 amino acids. Trimming removed 3 bases at V and 0 bases at J, with 21 bases between. CDR1 is GTSNPN, CDR2 SVGIG, per germline (reference sequence). CDR3 bases: TGTGCCTGGAGGAGGATAGGGGCCGTCTCCTACTCTGGGGCCAACGTCCTGACTTTC. Protein sequence: CAWRRIGAVSYSGANVLTF.

This clone has only a few counts. The chain combines TRBV29-1 with TRBJ1-2; D might be TRBD1 (6 bases). The V gene's germline CDR1 is SQVTM and CDR2 ANQGSEA. The V end was cut by 5 bases, the J end by 4 bases, with 11 bases between. This CDR3 contains 12 residues. CDR3 in DNA: TGCAGCGTTAAAACAGGGATCTATGGCTACACCTTC. It codes for CSVKTGIYGYTF.

The table lists this clone with a count of one. Mismatch with germline at one junction end may stem from a read error. V is TRBV7-7 and J is TRBJ2-5; D is tentatively TRBD1 or TRBD2 (5 bases each). The CDR3 extends over 15 amino acids. The germline gives CDR1 SSHAT, CDR2 FNYEAQ (reference sequence). CDR3 nucleotides: TGTGCTAGCAGCAGCACCGGGACCCCTGAAGAGACCCAGTACTTC. Its translation: CASSSTGTPEETQYF.

The chain couples TRBV15 to TRBJ2-7; D gene unclear. CDR1 and CDR2 (germline): LNHNV, YYDKDF (reference sequence). The V end lost 0 bases, the J end lost 4 bases, and 7 bases lay between the germline ends. The CDR3 totals 13 residues. The CDR3 DNA reads as TGTGCCACCAGCAGAGATCCGATGTACGAGCAGTACTTC. Its translation: CATSRDPMYEQYF.

The chain joins TRBV9 to TRBJ2-3, with 7 bases fitting TRBD2. V dropped 1 base and J dropped 4; count of bases not matched to a gene: 6. Germline V gene lookup returns CDR1 SGDLS and CDR2 YYNGEE. The CDR3 loop spans 15 amino acids. The CDR3: CASSVLSGVSDTQYF. The DNA for the CDR3 is TGTGCCAGCAGCGTACTAAGCGGGGTTTCAGATACGCAGTATTTT.

The chain uses TRBV5-4 and TRBJ2-5, with TRBD2 identical over 7 bases. The CDR3 has 15 amino acids. Germline lookup yields CDR1 SGHNT and CDR2 YYREEE (reference sequence). V lost 0 bases to trimming and J lost 2 bases; unmatched junction nucleotides: 4. CDR3 residues: CASSLVGLLQETQYF. As DNA, the CDR3 is TGTGCCAGCAGCTTGGTGGGACTACTACAAGAGACCCAGTACTTC.

This chain uses TRBV9 with TRBJ2-7; 9 nucleotides match TRBD1. The CDR3 runs to 14 residues. Germline values: CDR1 SGDLS, CDR2 YYNGEE. V gave up 3 bases and J gave up 6 bases; unmatched junction bases: 7. The CDR3 spells CASSAGTGPFEQYF. In DNA form, the CDR3 reads TGTGCCAGCAGCGCCGGGACAGGGCCTTTCGAGCAGTACTTC. Looking up the rest from reference TRBV9 and TRBJ2-7 gives the full variable domain: DSGVTQTPKHLITATGQRVTLRCSPRSGDLSVYWYQQSLDQGLQFLIQYYNGEERAKGNILERFSAQQFPDLHSELNLSSLELGDSALYFCASSAGTGPFEQYFGPGTRLTVT.

In its sample, this clone was seen a few times. The chain links TRBV27 to TRBJ1-1; possible D gene TRBD1, 5 bases. Trimming took off 5 bases at V and 4 bases at J, with 17 bases between the two ends. The CDR3 runs 15 residues. The germline V gene encodes CDR1 MNHEY and CDR2 SMNVEV (reference sequence). The CDR3 spells CASSTVGWGTTEAFF. The CDR3 DNA follows: TGTGCCAGCAGTACCGTGGGGTGGGGGACCACTGAAGCTTTCTTT.

This clone came up a few times. V and J are TRBV25-1 and TRBJ1-2; the D is unclear. Germline CDR1 and CDR2: MGHDK and SYGVNS. The V and J ends lost 5 bases and 5 bases respectively, with 12 bases between them. This CDR3 is built from 13 residues. As DNA, the CDR3 is TGTGCCAGCAGTCTCACTGAGACATATGGCTACACCTTC. Residues: CASSLTETYGYTF.

This rearrangement joins TRBV6-5 to TRBJ1-1; D might be TRBD1 (6 bases). The CDR3 totals 15 residues. Germline CDR1 is MNHEY and CDR2 is SVGAGI. With 5 bases removed from V and 4 bases from J, the gap between germline ends came to 17 bases. CDR3 sequence: CASSAVGGTVTEAFF. In DNA, the CDR3 is TGTGCCAGCAGTGCTGTAGGGGGTACGGTCACTGAAGCTTTCTTT.

The chain has TRBV14 and TRBJ1-1; D is uncertain. The CDR3 is 13 amino acids. V was shortened by 0 bases and J by 3 bases, with 5 bases between the two germline ends. CDR1 is SGHDN, CDR2 FVKESK, per germline. In DNA form, the CDR3 reads TGTGCCAGCAGCCAAGACCTCTACACTGAAGCTTTCTTT. Its protein is CASSQDLYTEAFF.

The CDR3 loop reads CASSSAAKSSTDTQYF. DNA of the CDR3: TGTGCCAGCAGTTCGGCGGCGAAATCTAGCACAGATACGCAGTATTTT. V usage is TRBV5-4 and J usage is TRBJ2-3; D is unresolved. In germline, CDR1 is SGHNT, CDR2 YYREEE (reference sequence). With 5 bases removed from V and 0 bases from J, the gap between germline ends came to 16 bases. This CDR3 is built from 16 residues.

This clone was observed a few times. The rearrangement uses TRBV29-1 and TRBJ2-2; D is unclear. CDR3 size: 14 residues. With 7 bases removed from V and 4 bases from J, the gap between germline ends came to 16 bases. Germline V gene sequence: CDR1 SQVTM, CDR2 ANQGSEA. DNA for the CDR3: TGCAGCGCTGGGTTCCTCGGTGGCACCGGGGAGCTGTTTTTT. It codes for CSAGFLGGTGELFF.

V gene TRBV5-1 combines with J gene TRBJ2-2; tentatively, D is TRBD2 (5 bases). This CDR3 has 15 residues. Germline loops: CDR1 SGHRS, CDR2 YFSETQ. Between the trimmed V and J ends, which lost 4 bases and 6 bases, there was a span of 16 bases. The CDR3 nucleotides are TGCGCCAGCAGCCCGCAACTAGGGTCCGCCGGGGAGCTGTTTTTT. Protein product: CASSPQLGSAGELFF. Filled out from reference TRBV5-1 and TRBJ2-2, the complete variable domain reads KAGVTQTPRYLIKTRGQQVTLSCSPISGHRSVSWYQQTPGQGLQFLFEYFSETQRNKGNFPGRFSGRQFSNSRSEMNVSTLELGDSALYLCASSPQLGSAGELFFGEGSRLTVL.

In its sample, this clone is medium-sized. The genes are TRBV15 and TRBJ2-1; tentatively, D is TRBD2 (5 bases). V lost 8 bases and J 1 base, leaving 18 bases between the germline ends. There are 16 residues in the CDR3. CDR1 is LNHNV, CDR2 YYDKDF, per germline (reference sequence). The CDR3 DNA reads TGTGCCACCCGCGACGAGGGTACGGGGTCCTACAATGAGCAGTTCTTC. Its translation is CATRDEGTGSYNEQFF.

A note on this clone: Other DNA variants within this sample encode the same CDR3. The rearrangement uses TRBV29-1 and TRBJ2-5; D gene uncertain. The CDR3 has 11 amino acids. The V and J ends lost 2 bases and 4 bases respectively, with 5 bases between them. Germline V gene sequence: CDR1 SQVTM, CDR2 ANQGSEA. For the CDR3, the DNA is TGCAGCGTTGAAATCGGAGAGACCCAGTACTTC. Translated: CSVEIGETQYF. Filled out from reference TRBV29-1 and TRBJ2-5, the complete variable domain reads SAVISQKPSRDICQRGTSLTIQCQVDSQVTMMFWYRQQPGQSLTLIATANQGSEATYESGFVIDKFPISRPNLTFSTLTVSNMSPEDSSIYLCSVEIGETQYFGPGTRLLVL.